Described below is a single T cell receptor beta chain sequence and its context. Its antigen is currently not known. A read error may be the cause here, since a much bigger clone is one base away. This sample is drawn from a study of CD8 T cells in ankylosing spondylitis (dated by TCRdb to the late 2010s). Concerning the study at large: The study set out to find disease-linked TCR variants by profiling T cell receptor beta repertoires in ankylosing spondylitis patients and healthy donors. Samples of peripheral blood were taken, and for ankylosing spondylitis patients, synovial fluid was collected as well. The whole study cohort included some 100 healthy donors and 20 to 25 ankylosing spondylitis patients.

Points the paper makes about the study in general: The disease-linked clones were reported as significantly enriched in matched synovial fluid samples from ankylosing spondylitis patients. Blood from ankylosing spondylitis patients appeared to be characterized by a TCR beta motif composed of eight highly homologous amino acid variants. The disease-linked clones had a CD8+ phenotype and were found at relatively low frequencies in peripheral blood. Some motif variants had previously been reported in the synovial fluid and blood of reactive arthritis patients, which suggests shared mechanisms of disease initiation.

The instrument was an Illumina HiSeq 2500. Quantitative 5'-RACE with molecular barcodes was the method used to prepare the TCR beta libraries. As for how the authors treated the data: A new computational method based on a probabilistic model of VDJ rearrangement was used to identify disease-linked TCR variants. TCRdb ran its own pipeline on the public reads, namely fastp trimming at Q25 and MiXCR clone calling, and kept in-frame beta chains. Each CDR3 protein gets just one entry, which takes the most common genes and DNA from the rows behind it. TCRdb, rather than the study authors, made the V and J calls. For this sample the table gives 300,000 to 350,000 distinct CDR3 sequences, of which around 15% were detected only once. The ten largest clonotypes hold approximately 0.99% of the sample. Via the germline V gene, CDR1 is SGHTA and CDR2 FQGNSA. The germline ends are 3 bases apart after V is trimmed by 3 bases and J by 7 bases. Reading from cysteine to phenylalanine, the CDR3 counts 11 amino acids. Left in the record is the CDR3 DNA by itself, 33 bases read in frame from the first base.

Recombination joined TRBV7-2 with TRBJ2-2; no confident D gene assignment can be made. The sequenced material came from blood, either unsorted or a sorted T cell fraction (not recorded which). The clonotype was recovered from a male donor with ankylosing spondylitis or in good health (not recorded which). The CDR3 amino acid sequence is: CASSFIGELFF. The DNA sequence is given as TGTGCCAGCAGCTTTATCGGGGAGCTGTTTTTT.